Below, 17 T cell receptor beta chains from the same sample are listed, as sequenced in a study of early T cells in non-severe SARS-CoV-2 infection. TCRdb itself ran the 5' RACE reads through MiXCR, one entry per CDR3 protein. Here the sample spans about 70,000 distinct CDR3 sequences, more than 4% being singletons. Sequenced material: whole blood, taken at baseline. The receptors stem from an adult who was a healthcare worker with PCR-confirmed SARS-CoV-2 infection or an uninfected control (not recorded which).

The sample holds a few counts of this clonotype. CDR3 bases: TGTGCCAGCAGTCCGGGACAGACTTACGATACGCAGTATTTT. This codes for CASSPGQTYDTQYF. This chain links TRBV12-3 or TRBV12-4 with TRBJ2-3, with 7 positions matching TRBD1. Trimming removed 5 bases from V and 6 bases from J; junction bases left unmatched: 8. This CDR3 spans 14 amino acids.

This clonotype was seen ten or more times. J is TRBJ1-1 and V is TRBV7-3; TRBD1 agrees at 7 bases. The V gene's germline CDR1 is SGHTA and CDR2 FQGTGA. Germline trimming cut 5 bases from V and 3 bases from J; bases unmatched to any gene: 6. The CDR3 runs 14 residues. CDR3 bases: TGTGCCAGCAGCCAATCTAGGGGGCACACTGAAGCTTTCTTT. Translating gives CASSQSRGHTEAFF.

The gene calls are TRBV7-9 and TRBJ1-1, with D possibly TRBD1 on 6 matching bases. Germline CDR1 reads SEHNR; CDR2 reads FQNEAQ (reference sequence). There are 18 residues in the CDR3. V lost 1 base and J 0 bases, leaving 18 bases between the germline ends. CDR3 sequence (DNA): TGTGCCAGCAGCTTAGTGGAGTTTGCGGACAGATTGAACACTGAAGCTTTCTTT. Residues: CASSLVEFADRLNTEAFF.

This clonotype was counted at least ten times. The V and J genes are TRBV4-1 and TRBJ2-1; 7 nucleotides agree with TRBD2. The CDR3 is 17 amino acids. V lost 0 bases, J lost 2 bases, and 7 bases stayed unmatched. Looked up from germline, CDR1 is MGHRA and CDR2 is YSYEKL. As DNA, the CDR3 is TGCGCCAGCAGCCAAGATGGGGCGGGAGTTACCTACAATGAGCAGTTCTTC. It specifies CASSQDGAGVTYNEQFF.

This clonotype was observed many times. The CDR3 spells CASSLGTGDYGYTF. The CDR3 nucleotides are TGTGCCAGCAGCTTAGGGACAGGGGACTATGGCTACACCTTC. This chain connects TRBV11-2 to TRBJ1-2; TRBD1 matches 9 bases. The CDR3 is 14 amino acids. CDR1 and CDR2 from the germline V gene are SGHAT and FQNNGV. The trim removed 1 base at V and 3 bases at J, leaving 0 bases unmatched.

This clonotype was detected many times. This chain connects TRBV5-1 to TRBJ2-5; no definite D call. The CDR3 totals 15 residues. Germline CDR1 SGHRS, CDR2 YFSETQ. The V end lost 0 bases, the J end lost 3 bases, and 12 bases lay between the germline ends. The CDR3 is CASSLAPYEKETQYF. As DNA, the CDR3 is TGCGCCAGCAGCTTGGCCCCGTACGAAAAAGAGACCCAGTACTTC.

This chain links TRBV28 with TRBJ1-2; 11 bases align to TRBD1. Germline V CDR1 and CDR2: MDHEN, SYDVKM. The length of the CDR3 is 15 residues. V lost 5 bases and J lost 8; bases outside the gene matches: 10. CDR3 loop: CASSVGQGANRGYTF. CDR3 DNA: TGTGCCAGCAGTGTTGGACAGGGGGCCAATCGGGGCTACACCTTC.

The chain uses TRBV12-3 or TRBV12-4 and TRBJ1-5; the D gene is possibly TRBD1 (6 bases). V lost 3 bases to trimming and J lost 7 bases, with 10 bases between them. The CDR3 contains 13 residues. CDR3 in amino acids: CASSLTGGQPQHF. The DNA for the CDR3 is TGTGCCAGCAGTTTGACAGGAGGACAGCCCCAGCATTTT.

This clonotype was counted a few times. V gene TRBV7-6 combines with J gene TRBJ1-1, with 7 bases fitting TRBD1. Germline-derived CDR1 and CDR2 are SGHVS and FNYEAQ. The V and J ends lost 4 bases and 4 bases, in that order; junction bases with no gene match: 3. The CDR3 length is 13 residues. CDR3: CASSSGQITEAFF. CDR3 nucleotides: TGTGCCAGCAGCTCGGGACAGATCACTGAAGCTTTCTTT.

This clonotype has more than one count but fewer than ten. The chain has TRBV5-6 and TRBJ1-5, with a possible D match to TRBD1 (5 bases). CDR1 and CDR2 (germline): SGHDT, YYEEEE. The CDR3 is 12 residues long. V lost 6 bases and J 7 bases, leaving 11 bases between the germline ends. This CDR3 is CASTRAGQPQHF. The CDR3 DNA reads as TGTGCCAGCACCAGGGCAGGGCAGCCCCAGCATTTT.

This clonotype has more than one count but fewer than ten. The chain has TRBV20-1 and TRBJ2-3, with 9 bases identical to TRBD2. Germline lookup yields CDR1 DFQATT and CDR2 SNEGSKA (reference sequence). The ends lost 4 bases at V and 5 bases at J; junction bases unmatched: 16. The CDR3 is 17 residues long. CDR3 region: CSATWTSEGRPLDTQYF. The CDR3 coding sequence is TGCAGTGCTACCTGGACTAGCGAGGGGCGTCCTTTAGATACGCAGTATTTT.

This clonotype was observed at least ten times. CDR3 DNA: TGTGCCAGTTCCTTTGGACTAGCGGGAGACGACGGGGAGCTGTTTTTT. Translating it yields CASSFGLAGDDGELFF. The chain employs TRBV28 and TRBJ2-2, with 13 bases lining up with TRBD2. Germline-derived CDR1 and CDR2 are MDHEN and SYDVKM. The CDR3 length is 16 residues. V shed 9 bases, J shed 7 bases, and the junction held 11 bases outside the gene matches.

This clonotype was counted between two and nine times. The chain uses TRBV7-2 and TRBJ2-3; D gene ambiguous. Trimming took 1 base from V and 3 from J, leaving 11 bases between them. CDR1 and CDR2 from the germline V gene are SGHTA and FQGNSA. CDR3 length: 15 amino acids. CDR3 in DNA: TGTGCCAGCAGCTTAGGGGTCCTATGGACAGATACGCAGTATTTT. Protein sequence: CASSLGVLWTDTQYF.

This clonotype has only a few counts. The chain recombines TRBV12-2 with TRBJ2-3; the table calls TRBD1, which could not be checked here. TRBV12-2 is classified as a pseudogene. The CDR3 is 15 residues long. CDR3 loop: CASRLGAGYADTQYF. Here the CDR3 DNA reads TGTGCAAGTCGCTTAGGGGCAGGGTACGCAGATACGCAGTATTTT.

This clonotype came up many times. The gene calls are TRBV11-2 and TRBJ2-1; no clear D gene. The germline V gene has CDR1 SGHAT and CDR2 FQNNGV. The CDR3 is 13 residues long. The V end was cut by 2 bases, the J end by 9 bases, with 11 bases between. The CDR3 sequence is CASSLQPDSEQFF. The DNA of the CDR3 is TGTGCCAGCAGCTTACAGCCGGATAGTGAGCAGTTCTTC.

In its sample, this clonotype was seen many times. The chain recombines TRBV18 with TRBJ2-7; a possible D gene is TRBD2 (7 bases). Trimming cost V 6 bases and J 3 bases, with 15 bases left between them. This CDR3 region has 14 residues. The germline gives CDR1 KGHSH, CDR2 LQKENI. The CDR3 coding sequence is TGTGCCAGCTCCCCCGGGGGGCCCAACTACGAGCAGTACTTC. It is translated as CASSPGGPNYEQYF.

About this clonotype itself: Germline is not matched at one junction end, which may reflect a read error. The V and J genes are TRBV12-3 or TRBV12-4 and TRBJ1-3, with D possibly being TRBD1 (5 bases). The CDR3 is 13 residues long. The CDR3 region has the DNA TGTGCCGGGCGGGGCACCTCTGAAAACACCATATATTTT. Encoded protein: CAGRGTSENTIYF.